This T cell receptor (beta chain) was obtained from a study of CD8 T cells in Susac syndrome. Study-level results: It was acknowledged in the study that its TCR sequencing and HLA analysis involved a relatively small number of individuals.

Roughly 0.45 to 1 ug RNA was reverse transcribed with random hexamers. TCRdb passed the immunoSEQ multiplex PCR reads through MiXCR, listing each CDR3 protein once. In the table there are more than 200,000 distinct CDR3 sequences, just over 90% of which are singletons. This CDR3 is 15 amino acids long. The junction had 3 bases not matched to a gene; V was cut back by 3 bases and J by 2 bases. Germline V gene sequence: CDR1 KGHSH, CDR2 LQKENI. With respect to this clonotype: The target antigen is unknown.

The specimen was CD4+ T cells from PBMCs. The chain uses TRBV18 and TRBJ2-3; 9 nucleotides agree with TRBD1. This sequence originates from a human donor with multiple sclerosis. This chain's CDR3 is CASSPRQGVTDTQYF. The DNA for the CDR3 is TGTGCCAGCTCACCCCGACAGGGGGTCACAGATACGCAGTATTTT. The full variable domain, its missing parts supplied by reference TRBV18 and TRBJ2-3, is NAGVMQNPRHLVRRRGQEARLRCSPMKGHSHVYWYRQLPEEGLKFMVYLQKENIIDESGMPKERFSAEFPKEGPSILRIQQVVRGDSAAYFCASSPRQGVTDTQYFGPGTRLTVL.